The 16 T cell receptor beta chains in this list originate from one sample, sequenced in a study of blood T cell repertoires in COVID-19. Here immunoSEQ multiplex PCR was the method, and the copy in TCRdb shows in-frame clones only, minus some. The table shows about 150,000 clones, with roughly 84% occurring only once. The sequenced sample consisted of peripheral blood. The receptors stem from a man aged 18 to 29 with active or convalescent COVID-19.

The chain couples TRBV12-3 or TRBV12-4 to TRBJ2-7; possibly TRBD1 for D (5 bases). The V and J ends lost 4 bases and 5 bases respectively, with 6 bases between them. The CDR3 is 11 residues long. The CDR3 nucleotides read TGTGCCAGCAGTTGGGGCAACGAGCAGTACTTC. Translated: CASSWGNEQYF.

The rearrangement uses TRBV7-2 and TRBJ2-7, with D possibly being TRBD1 (6 bases). CDR3 size: 13 residues. From germline, CDR1 is SGHTA and CDR2 FQGNSA. V lost 5 bases and J lost 12, with 20 bases in between. CDR3 DNA: TGTGCCAGCAGCGCGATGGGGGCAGCCCACGGGTACTTC. The encoded protein is CASSAMGAAHGYF.

The chain links TRBV6-5 to TRBJ1-2; the D gene is possibly TRBD1 (6 bases). V was trimmed by 7 bases and J by 8 bases, leaving 14 bases between them. CDR3 length: 12 amino acids. Germline CDR1 is MNHEY and CDR2 is SVGAGI. This CDR3 is CASKGDRRGYTF. The CDR3 nucleotides are TGTGCCAGCAAAGGAGACAGGCGGGGCTACACCTTC.

This chain links TRBV28 with TRBJ2-2; 10 bases agree with TRBD1. Per the germline V gene, CDR1 is MDHEN and CDR2 is SYDVKM. J was trimmed by 3 bases and V by 6 bases; bases with no gene match: 10. The CDR3 contains 17 residues. This CDR3 reads CASSYPGQGTHTGELFF. CDR3 sequence (DNA): TGTGCCAGCAGCTATCCGGGACAGGGGACCCACACCGGGGAGCTGTTTTTT.

The J gene is TRBJ2-3, the V gene TRBV24-1, with TRBD1 matching over 12 bases. The CDR3 runs to 16 residues. Germline V CDR1 and CDR2: KGHDR, SFDVKD. J lost 5 bases, V lost 4 bases, and 6 bases had no gene match. CDR3 region: CATSDRGQGAGDTQYF. The CDR3 coding sequence is TGTGCCACCAGTGACCGGGGACAGGGGGCTGGAGATACGCAGTATTTT.

The chain couples TRBV10-1 to TRBJ2-1; 14 nucleotides line up with TRBD2. The J segment lost 0 bases and the V segment lost 2 bases, leaving 12 bases of the junction unmatched. The germline gives CDR1 WNHNN, CDR2 SYGVQD (reference sequence). This CDR3 is 21 amino acids long. The CDR3, as DNA: TGCGCCAGCAGTGAGGCTACGGGACTAGCGGGGGTCACGCTCTCCTACAATGAGCAGTTCTTC. Its protein product is CASSEATGLAGVTLSYNEQFF.

V usage is TRBV5-4 and J usage is TRBJ1-6, with D hard to call. CDR3 length: 12 residues. The germline V gene has CDR1 SGHNT and CDR2 YYREEE (reference sequence). Trimming took 5 bases from V and 7 from J, leaving 7 bases between them. CDR3 sequence (DNA): TGTGCCAGCAGTTGGAGCAATTCACCCCTCCACTTT. Its translation: CASSWSNSPLHF.

V gene TRBV3-1 (or the pseudogene TRBV3-2) combines with J gene TRBJ2-2; the match to TRBD1 covers 9 bases. V lost 1 base, J lost 3 bases, and 12 bases stayed unmatched. This CDR3 comprises 19 residues. CDR1 and CDR2 from the germline V gene are LGHDT and YNNKEL (reference sequence). DNA for the CDR3: TGTGCCAGCAGCCAAGCCCCGGGACAGGGACTTCTGGACACCGGGGAGCTGTTTTTT. This encodes CASSQAPGQGLLDTGELFF.

The genes are TRBV20-1 and TRBJ2-1, with D perhaps TRBD2 (6 bases). The germline V and J ends were trimmed by 7 bases and 8 bases, with 12 bases remaining between them. CDR3 length: 11 amino acids. Germline V gene data show CDR1 as DFQATT and CDR2 as SNEGSKA (reference sequence). The CDR3 DNA follows: TGCAGTGTTGGAGGGACTTATGAGCAGTTCTTC. Its translation is CSVGGTYEQFF.

V is TRBV12-3 or TRBV12-4 and J is TRBJ1-2, with a weak D call TRBD1 (6 bases). Trimming removed 5 bases from V and 10 bases from J, with 14 bases in between. The CDR3 consists of 12 residues. CDR3 sequence reads: CASSRGGAPYTF. CDR3 in DNA: TGTGCCAGCAGTCGGGGGGGCGCTCCCTACACCTTC.

The V gene is TRBV14, the J gene TRBJ1-1, with 10 positions matching TRBD1. From germline, CDR1 is SGHDN and CDR2 FVKESK. The CDR3 is 14 amino acids. The V segment lost 5 bases and the J segment 8 bases; nucleotides outside the gene matches: 8. The DNA for the CDR3 is TGTGCCAGCAGCACAAATCCGGGACAGGGGGAAGCTTTCTTT. It translates to CASSTNPGQGEAFF. The complete variable domain, with remaining parts taken from reference TRBV14 and TRBJ1-1, reads EAGVTQFPSHSVIEKGQTVTLRCDPISGHDNLYWYRRVMGKEIKFLLHFVKESKQDESGMPNNRFLAERTGGTYSTLKVQPAELEDSGVYFCASSTNPGQGEAFFGQGTRLTVV.

The rearrangement links TRBV19 to TRBJ2-7; 8 bases are shared with TRBD1. In germline, CDR1 is LNHDA, CDR2 SQIVND (reference sequence). CDR3 length equals 15 residues. The trim removed 5 bases at V and 6 bases at J, leaving 12 bases unmatched. CDR3 loop: CASSGQGAIGSEQYF. The CDR3 DNA sequence: TGTGCCAGTAGTGGTCAGGGGGCGATCGGGAGCGAGCAGTACTTC.

The V and J genes are TRBV10-3 and TRBJ2-1; 11 bases align to TRBD2. J gave up 5 bases and V 5 bases, and 5 bases lay outside the gene matches. There are 15 residues in the CDR3. CDR1 and CDR2 from the germline V gene are ENHRY and SYGVKD. The CDR3 nucleotides are TGTGCCATCAGTAAGACTAGCGGGGAGAACAATGAGCAGTTCTTC. Protein sequence: CAISKTSGENNEQFF.

The J gene is TRBJ1-1, the V gene TRBV25-1; D not certain. Germline V lookup: CDR1 MGHDK, CDR2 SYGVNS. V was cut by 4 bases and J by 2 bases, with 8 bases left in between. CDR3 length: 13 residues. The DNA for the CDR3 is TGTGCCAGCAGTGCAACAACAAACACTGAAGCTTTCTTT. This encodes CASSATTNTEAFF. Drawing the rest from reference TRBV25-1 and TRBJ1-1, the complete variable domain is EADIYQTPRYLVIGTGKKITLECSQTMGHDKMYWYQQDPGMELHLIHYSYGVNSTEKGDLSSESTVSRIRTEHFPLTLESARPSHTSQYLCASSATTNTEAFFGQGTRLTVV.

This clone was counted only a few times. The CDR3 DNA reads as TGTGCCAGCAGCTCAAACGTACCGGGACTAGCGGGTCAAGAGACCCAGTACTTC. This encodes CASSSNVPGLAGQETQYF. The chain combines TRBV7-8 with TRBJ2-5; TRBD2 agrees at 12 bases. The germline gives CDR1 SGHVS, CDR2 FQNEAQ. CDR3 size: 18 residues. Germline trimming cut 4 bases from V and 2 bases from J; bases unmatched to any gene: 11. The whole variable domain, filled in from reference TRBV7-8 and TRBJ2-5, reads GAGVSQSPRYKVAKRGQDVALRCDPISGHVSLFWYQQALGQGPEFLTYFQNEAQLDKSGLPSDRFFAERPEGSVSTLKIQRTQQEDSAVYLCASSSNVPGLAGQETQYFGPGTRLLVL.

The chain links TRBV7-8 to TRBJ2-7; possible D gene TRBD2, 6 bases. The CDR3 sequence is 14 residues long. V was pared by 0 bases and J by 5 bases, with 11 bases between. Per germline, CDR1 SGHVS and CDR2 FQNEAQ. The CDR3, as DNA: TGTGCCAGCAGCTTAGCATATCGGGGGAACGAGCAGTACTTC. It codes for CASSLAYRGNEQYF.